Listed below are T cell receptor beta chains from one sample, sequenced in a study of identifying expanded T cells in peripheral blood. The method was immunoSEQ multiplex PCR; TCRdb's version includes in-frame clones alone and lacks a portion of them. The data contain about 130,000 clones, around 88% of them singletons. Material: blood. These receptors were obtained from a person aged 18-70 years in good health. Both conserved end residues are part of each CDR3. Fields, in order: V gene, D gene, J gene, clone size, CDR3 DNA, CDR3 protein. D genes are given only for firm matches. Clone size is given for some rows only: seen once, a few or many times, or a class if the clone is expanded.

TRBV7-2	NA	TRBJ1-5	NA	TGTGCCAGCAGCTTTAGCAGGGTCGAGCAGCCCCAGCATTTT	CASSFSRVEQPQHF
TRBV5-5	TRBD2	TRBJ2-5	NA	TGTGCCAGCAGCTCGACTAGCGGGAGGGAGACCCAGTACTTC	CASSSTSGRETQYF
TRBV7-8	NA	TRBJ1-1	NA	TGTGCCAGCAGTAAAGGGTTGAACACTGAAGCTTTCTTT	CASSKGLNTEAFF
TRBV5-1	TRBD2	TRBJ2-3	NA	TGCGCCAGCAGCTTGGAAGCGGGAGGTGGGGATACGCAGTATTTT	CASSLEAGGGDTQYF
TRBV9	NA	TRBJ1-1	NA	TGTGCCAGCAGGCCGGGTCCCTTGAACACTGAAGCTTTCTTT	CASRPGPLNTEAFF
TRBV5-1	NA	TRBJ2-1	NA	TGCGCCAGCAGCTTGATACAGGGCAGCGACAATGAGCAGTTCTTC	CASSLIQGSDNEQFF
TRBV7-9	NA	TRBJ2-1	NA	TGTGCCAGCAGCTTACGGACCCCGTCCTACAATGAGCAGTTCTTC	CASSLRTPSYNEQFF
TRBV7-3	TRBD1	TRBJ1-3	few	TGTGCCAGCAGCTTATCCGACCACAGGGGTCTATCTGGAAACACCATATATTTT	CASSLSDHRGLSGNTIYF
TRBV4-1	NA	TRBJ1-5	NA	TGCGCCAGCAGCCAAGATCGAGGGGATAGCAATCAGCCCCAGCATTTT	CASSQDRGDSNQPQHF
TRBV19	NA	TRBJ1-4	NA	TGTGCCAGTAGTATATCGGGGGATAATGAAAAACTGTTTTTT	CASSISGDNEKLFF
TRBV5-6	TRBD2	TRBJ2-7	NA	TGTGCCAGCAGCTTGGATCAGCGGGGGGATGAGCAGTACTTC	CASSLDQRGDEQYF
TRBV19	NA	TRBJ1-1	NA	TGTGCCAGCGGGAGCGGACCGCAGAACACTGAAGCTTTCTTT	CASGSGPQNTEAFF
TRBV11-2	TRBD2	TRBJ2-1	NA	TGTGCCAGCAGCAAATTAGCGGGAGGATACAATGAGCAGTTCTTC	CASSKLAGGYNEQFF
TRBV5-1	TRBD1	TRBJ2-7	NA	TGCGCCAGCGCCGGGACAGCCAACTCCTACGAGCAGTACTTC	CASAGTANSYEQYF
TRBV11-2	TRBD1	TRBJ1-1	NA	TGTGCCAGCAGCCCCGGGACAGGGGGCTATACTGAAGCTTTCTTT	CASSPGTGGYTEAFF
TRBV27	TRBD2	TRBJ2-1	NA	TGTGCCAGCAGTTTATCGGGACTAGCGGGAGGGCCGAATGAGCAGTTCTTC	CASSLSGLAGGPNEQFF
TRBV7-9	NA	TRBJ1-1	NA	TGTGCCAGCTCCTCACTCGACTCGGGGTTAAACACTGAAGCTTTCTTT	CASSSLDSGLNTEAFF
TRBV7-8	TRBD1	TRBJ2-2	NA	TGTGCCAGCAGCCCGTGGACAGGGGATTTGTCCGGGGAGCTGTTTTTT	CASSPWTGDLSGELFF
TRBV21-1	NA	TRBJ1-2	once	TGTGCCAGCAGCACAACCCGGGGCTCCGAGAGATCTATTTATGGCTACACCTTC	CASSTTRGSERSIYGYTF
TRBV5-6	NA	TRBJ2-2	NA	TGTGCCAGCAGCTTCTGGTGGGGTGTATACACCGGGGAGCTGTTTTTT	CASSFWWGVYTGELFF
TRBV7-9	TRBD2	TRBJ2-2	NA	TGTGCCAGCAGCCCAAACTCGGGAGGGGGGACCCTGAACACCGGGGAGCTGTTTTTT	CASSPNSGGGTLNTGELFF
TRBV28	NA	TRBJ2-7	NA	TGTGCCAGCAGCCTCGGGGACGAGCAGTACTTC	CASSLGDEQYF
TRBV6-5	NA	TRBJ1-1	NA	TGTGCCAGCAGTCCTTACAGGTCGGGGGACACTGAAGCTTTCTTT	CASSPYRSGDTEAFF
TRBV27	NA	TRBJ1-2	NA	TGTGCCAGCAGCCCTGGTCCGGGTACGGGTGGCTACACCTTC	CASSPGPGTGGYTF
TRBV6-5	NA	TRBJ1-1	NA	TGTGCCAGCAGTGCACAGGGTCCAAAAGCTTTCTTT	CASSAQGPKAFF
TRBV28	NA	TRBJ1-1	NA	TGTGCCAGCAGTCTAGACAGGAGCCCTGAAGCTTTCTTT	CASSLDRSPEAFF
TRBV25-1	NA	TRBJ1-2	NA	TGTGCCAGCAGTGATCGGTATGGCTACACCTTC	CASSDRYGYTF
TRBV28	TRBD1	TRBJ2-3	NA	TGTGCCAGCAGTCGGACAGGGCTCACAGATACGCAGTATTTT	CASSRTGLTDTQYF
TRBV19	NA	TRBJ1-4	NA	TGTGCCAGCCGGTGGACGACAACTAATGAAAAACTGTTTTTT	CASRWTTTNEKLFF
TRBV9	TRBD1	TRBJ1-2	NA	TGTGCCAGCAGCGCTGCCGGGACAGGGGGCCGTCTGAACTATGGCTACACCTTC	CASSAAGTGGRLNYGYTF